These 8 T cell receptor beta chains were all obtained from the same sample, sequenced in a study of cytomegalovirus exposure and HLA in healthy donors. The PCR had 60 Vbeta and 13 Jbeta primers. Produced via immunoSEQ multiplex PCR; TCRdb's table is partial and in-frame only. Counted here are about 180,000 clones, 65% to 85% occurring once; the ten biggest clones make up about 2.4%. Sequenced sample: PBMCs. The receptors come from a male donor in good health and CMV-seronegative.

V is TRBV15 and J is TRBJ2-1, with 7 positions matching TRBD2. CDR1 is LNHNV, CDR2 YYDKDF, per germline (reference sequence). The CDR3 extends over 14 amino acids. V dropped 4 bases and J dropped 9; count of bases not matched to a gene: 9. Written as DNA, the CDR3 is TGTGCCACCAGCAAAGGCTCACTAGCGATTGAGCAGTTCTTC. Translating it yields CATSKGSLAIEQFF.

The rearrangement links TRBV2 to TRBJ2-1; 9 bases are a match to TRBD1. The germline gives CDR1 SNHLY, CDR2 FYNNEI. The CDR3 has 17 amino acids. J gave up 4 bases and V 3 bases, and 10 bases lay outside the gene matches. CDR3: CASSEGGSGQGYNEQFF. The CDR3 nucleotides read TGTGCCAGCAGTGAGGGGGGATCGGGACAGGGATACAATGAGCAGTTCTTC.

This chain uses TRBV5-4 with TRBJ1-6; D is unclear. Trimming shortened V by 1 base and J by 8 bases, and 7 bases separated the two germline ends. Germline V gene lookup returns CDR1 SGHNT and CDR2 YYREEE (reference sequence). The length of the CDR3 is 13 residues. CDR3 loop: CASSLNGDSPLHF. The CDR3 bases are TGTGCCAGCAGCTTGAATGGAGATTCACCCCTCCACTTT.

This chain joins TRBV2 and TRBJ2-5; 13 bases agree with TRBD2. Germline CDR1 reads SNHLY; CDR2 reads FYNNEI. This CDR3 spans 19 amino acids. V trimming: 10 bases; J trimming: 3 bases; junction bases outside the gene matches: 20. CDR3: CAIEFPLTSGRAREETQYF. The CDR3 DNA reads TGTGCCATCGAATTTCCTCTTACTAGCGGGAGGGCCAGAGAAGAGACCCAGTACTTC.

This clone has a handful of counts. At the DNA level, this CDR3 is encoded by other sequences in the same sample as well. The chain employs TRBV2 and TRBJ1-2; 8 bases map to TRBD1. This CDR3 has 13 amino acids. CDR1 and CDR2 from the germline V gene are SNHLY and FYNNEI. Trimming cost V 3 bases and J 3 bases; bases outside gene matches: 0. The CDR3 nucleotides are TGTGCCAGCAGTGACAGGGGGCACTATGGCTACACCTTC. As protein: CASSDRGHYGYTF. The full variable domain, rest sourced from reference TRBV2 and TRBJ1-2, is EPEVTQTPSHQVTQMGQEVILRCVPISNHLYFYWYRQILGQKVEFLVSFYNNEISEKSEIFDDQFSVERPDGSNFTLKIRSTKLEDSAMYFCASSDRGHYGYTFGSGTRLTVV.

This chain connects TRBV19 to TRBJ2-1, with 10 bases fitting TRBD2. Germline loops: CDR1 LNHDA, CDR2 SQIVND (reference sequence). Germline trimming cut 1 base from V and 10 bases from J; bases unmatched to any gene: 7. The CDR3 runs to 15 residues. The CDR3: CASSIGLAGGSEQFF. The CDR3, as DNA: TGTGCCAGTAGTATAGGGTTAGCGGGAGGATCCGAGCAGTTCTTC.

The chain links TRBV28 to TRBJ2-7, with 12 bases matching TRBD1. The CDR3 has 15 amino acids. Germline CDR1 is MDHEN and CDR2 is SYDVKM. With 7 bases clipped from V and 2 bases from J, the junction kept 6 bases outside the gene matches. This CDR3 is CASIPGTGGTYEQYF. The CDR3 DNA is TGTGCCAGCATCCCAGGGACAGGGGGCACCTACGAGCAGTACTTC.

Of note for this clone: The identical CDR3 is also encoded by other nucleotide sequences in the sample. J is TRBJ1-2 and V is TRBV9, with D possibly TRBD1 on 5 matching bases. Germline CDR1 SGDLS, CDR2 YYNGEE. CDR3 length: 14 amino acids. Trimming left V 3 bases short and J 1 base short, with 10 bases between. For the CDR3, the DNA is TGTGCCAGCAGCGAAGGACAAGGTAACTATGGCTACACCTTC. It yields the protein CASSEGQGNYGYTF.